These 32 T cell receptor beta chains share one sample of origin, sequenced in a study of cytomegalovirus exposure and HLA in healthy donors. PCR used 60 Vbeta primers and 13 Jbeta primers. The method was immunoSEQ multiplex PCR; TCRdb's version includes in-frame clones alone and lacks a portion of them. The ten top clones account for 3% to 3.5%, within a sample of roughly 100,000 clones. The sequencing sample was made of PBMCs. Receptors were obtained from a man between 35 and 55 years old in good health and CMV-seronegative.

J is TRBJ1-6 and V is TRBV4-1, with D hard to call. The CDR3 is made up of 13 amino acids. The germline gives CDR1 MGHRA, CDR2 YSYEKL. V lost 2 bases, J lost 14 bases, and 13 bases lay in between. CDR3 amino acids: CASSQPGADSLHF. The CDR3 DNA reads TGCGCCAGCAGCCAACCGGGAGCTGACTCCCTCCACTTT.

CDR3 residues: CAWRSPPGTGVFRQPQHF. DNA for the CDR3: TGTGCCTGGAGATCGCCGCCGGGGACAGGGGTTTTTAGGCAGCCCCAGCATTTT. The chain is built from TRBV30 and TRBJ1-5; 10 bases fit TRBD1. The CDR3 extends over 18 amino acids. CDR1 is GTSNPN, CDR2 SVGIG, per germline (reference sequence). J was trimmed by 7 bases and V by 3 bases; bases with no gene match: 18.

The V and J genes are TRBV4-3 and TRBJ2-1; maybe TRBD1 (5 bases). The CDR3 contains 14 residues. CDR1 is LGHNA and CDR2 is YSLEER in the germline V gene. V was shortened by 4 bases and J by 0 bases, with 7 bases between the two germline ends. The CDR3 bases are TGCGCCAGCAGCCGTGACAGCTCCTACAATGAGCAGTTCTTC. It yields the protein CASSRDSSYNEQFF.

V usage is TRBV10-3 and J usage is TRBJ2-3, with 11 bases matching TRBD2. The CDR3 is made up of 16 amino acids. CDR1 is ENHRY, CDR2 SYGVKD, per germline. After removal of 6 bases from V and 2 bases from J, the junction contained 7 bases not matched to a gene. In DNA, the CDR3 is TGTGCCATCAGCTCGACTAGCGGGGATCACACAGATACGCAGTATTTT. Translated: CAISSTSGDHTDTQYF.

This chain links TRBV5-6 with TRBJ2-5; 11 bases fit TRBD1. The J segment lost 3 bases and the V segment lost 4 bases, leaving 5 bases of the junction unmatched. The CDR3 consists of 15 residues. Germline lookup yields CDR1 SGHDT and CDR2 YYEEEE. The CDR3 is CASSTPGQGEETQYF. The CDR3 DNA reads TGTGCCAGCAGCACCCCGGGACAGGGGGAAGAGACCCAGTACTTC.

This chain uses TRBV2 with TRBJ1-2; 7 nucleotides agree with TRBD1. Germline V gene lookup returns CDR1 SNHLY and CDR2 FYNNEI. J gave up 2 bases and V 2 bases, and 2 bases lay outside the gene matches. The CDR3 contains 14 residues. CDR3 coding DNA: TGTGCCAGCAGTGAACTGGGACAGAACTATGGCTACACCTTC. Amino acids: CASSELGQNYGYTF.

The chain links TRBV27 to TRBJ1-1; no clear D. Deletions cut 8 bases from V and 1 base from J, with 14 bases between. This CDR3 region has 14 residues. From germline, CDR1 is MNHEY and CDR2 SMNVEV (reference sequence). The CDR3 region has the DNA TGTGCCAGCGGCTCGATTTACAGGAACACTGAAGCTTTCTTT. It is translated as CASGSIYRNTEAFF.

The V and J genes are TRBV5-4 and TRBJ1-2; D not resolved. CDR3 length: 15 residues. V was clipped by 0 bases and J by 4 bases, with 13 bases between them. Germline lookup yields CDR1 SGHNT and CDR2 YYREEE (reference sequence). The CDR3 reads CASSLEGTMSYGYTF. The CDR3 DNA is TGTGCCAGCAGCTTGGAAGGTACTATGAGCTATGGCTACACCTTC. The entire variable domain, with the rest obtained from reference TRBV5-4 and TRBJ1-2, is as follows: ETGVTQSPTHLIKTRGQQVTLRCSSQSGHNTVSWYQQALGQGPQFIFQYYREEENGRGNFPPRFSGLQFPNYSSELNVNALELDDSALYLCASSLEGTMSYGYTFGSGTRLTVV.

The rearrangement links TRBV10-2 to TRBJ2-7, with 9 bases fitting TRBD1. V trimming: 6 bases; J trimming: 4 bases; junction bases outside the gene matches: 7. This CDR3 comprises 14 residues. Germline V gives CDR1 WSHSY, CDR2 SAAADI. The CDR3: CASSQKDRGYEQYF. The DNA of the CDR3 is TGCGCCAGCAGCCAAAAGGACAGGGGATACGAGCAGTACTTC.

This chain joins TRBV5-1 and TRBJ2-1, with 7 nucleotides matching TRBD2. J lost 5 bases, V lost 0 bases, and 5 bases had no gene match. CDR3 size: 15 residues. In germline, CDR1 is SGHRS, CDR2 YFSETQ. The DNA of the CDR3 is TGCGCCAGCAGCTTGGGCGCTAGCGGCCACAATGAGCAGTTCTTC. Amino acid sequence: CASSLGASGHNEQFF.

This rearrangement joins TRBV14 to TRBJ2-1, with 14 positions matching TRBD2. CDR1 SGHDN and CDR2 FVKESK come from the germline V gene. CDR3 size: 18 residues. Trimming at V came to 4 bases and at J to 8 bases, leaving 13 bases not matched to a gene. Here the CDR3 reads CASSRYTGTSGSFHEQFF. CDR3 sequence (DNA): TGTGCCAGCAGCCGCTATACCGGGACTAGCGGGAGTTTCCATGAGCAGTTCTTC.

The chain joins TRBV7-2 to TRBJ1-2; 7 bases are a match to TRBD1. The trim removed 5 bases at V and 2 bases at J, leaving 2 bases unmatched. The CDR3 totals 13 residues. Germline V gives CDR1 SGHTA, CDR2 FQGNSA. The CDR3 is CASSTTGNYGYTF. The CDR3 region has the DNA TGTGCCAGCAGCACGACAGGGAACTATGGCTACACCTTC.

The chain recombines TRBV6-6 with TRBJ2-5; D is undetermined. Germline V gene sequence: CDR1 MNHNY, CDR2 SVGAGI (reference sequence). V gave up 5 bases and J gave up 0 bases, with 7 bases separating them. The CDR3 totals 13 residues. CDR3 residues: CASSRRYQETQYF. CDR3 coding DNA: TGTGCCAGCAGTCGGCGGTACCAAGAGACCCAGTACTTC.

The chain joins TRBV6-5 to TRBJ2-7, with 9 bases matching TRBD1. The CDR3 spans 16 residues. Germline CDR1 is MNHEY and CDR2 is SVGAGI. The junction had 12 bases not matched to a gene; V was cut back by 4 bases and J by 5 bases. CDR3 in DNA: TGTGCCAGCAGTTTCTTTAAGGGACAGGGAATCGACGAGCAGTACTTC. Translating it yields CASSFFKGQGIDEQYF.

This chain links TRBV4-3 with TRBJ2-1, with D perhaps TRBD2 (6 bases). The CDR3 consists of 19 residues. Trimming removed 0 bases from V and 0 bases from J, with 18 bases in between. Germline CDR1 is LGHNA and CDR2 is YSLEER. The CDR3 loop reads CASSQDNIGTYSSYNEQFF. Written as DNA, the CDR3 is TGCGCCAGCAGCCAAGATAATATAGGGACTTACAGCTCCTACAATGAGCAGTTCTTC.

CDR3 nucleotides: TGTGCCAGTACTCCCGGACAGGGAAATACTAGCACAGATACGCAGTATTTT. Protein: CASTPGQGNTSTDTQYF. This chain connects TRBV19 to TRBJ2-3; 8 nucleotides match TRBD1. The CDR3 extends over 17 amino acids. CDR1 and CDR2 from the germline V gene are LNHDA and SQIVND (reference sequence). J lost 0 bases, V lost 7 bases, and 12 bases had no gene match.

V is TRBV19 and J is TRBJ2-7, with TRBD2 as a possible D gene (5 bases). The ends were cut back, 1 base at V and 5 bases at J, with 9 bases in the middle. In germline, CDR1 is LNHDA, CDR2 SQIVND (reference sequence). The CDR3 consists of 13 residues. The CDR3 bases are TGTGCCAGTAGTATAGTTCCCGGGGACGAGCAGTACTTC. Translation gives CASSIVPGDEQYF. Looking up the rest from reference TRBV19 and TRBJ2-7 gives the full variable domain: DGGITQSPKYLFRKEGQNVTLSCEQNLNHDAMYWYRQDPGQGLRLIYYSQIVNDFQKGDIAEGYSVSREKKESFPLTVTSAQKNPTAFYLCASSIVPGDEQYFGPGTRLTVT.

As DNA, the CDR3 is TGTGCCAGCTCACCGACACCCTCCCAAGAGACCCAGTACTTC. This codes for CASSPTPSQETQYF. The chain links TRBV18 to TRBJ2-5; no definite D call. V dropped 3 bases and J dropped 1 base, with 9 bases sitting between them. The V gene's germline CDR1 is KGHSH and CDR2 LQKENI. The CDR3 totals 14 residues.

This CDR3 is CASSLVGDSGNTIYF. In DNA, the CDR3 is TGTGCCAGCAGCTTAGTCGGGGATTCTGGAAACACCATATATTTT. The rearrangement joins TRBV7-9 to TRBJ1-3; no definite D call. CDR3 size: 15 residues. Germline CDR1 and CDR2: SEHNR and FQNEAQ (reference sequence). Trimming removed 1 base at V and 1 base at J, with 8 bases between.

Here the CDR3 DNA reads TGTGCCAGTAGTATAACAGCAGCCTACGAGCAGTACTTC. Protein product: CASSITAAYEQYF. J is TRBJ2-7 and V is TRBV19; no clear D. In germline, CDR1 is LNHDA, CDR2 SQIVND (reference sequence). V shed 2 bases and J shed 2 bases, with 7 bases lying between them. The CDR3 contains 13 residues.

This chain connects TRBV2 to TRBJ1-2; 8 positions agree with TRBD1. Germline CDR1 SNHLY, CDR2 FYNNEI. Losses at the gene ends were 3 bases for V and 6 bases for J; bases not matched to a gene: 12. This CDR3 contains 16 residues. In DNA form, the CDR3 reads TGTGCCAGCAGTGAGGGACAGGCGCCCCGCGCTGATGGCTACACCTTC. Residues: CASSEGQAPRADGYTF.

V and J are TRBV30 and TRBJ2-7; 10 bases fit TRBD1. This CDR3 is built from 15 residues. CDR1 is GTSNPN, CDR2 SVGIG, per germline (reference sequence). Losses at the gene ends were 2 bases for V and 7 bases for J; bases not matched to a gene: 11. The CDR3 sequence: CAWSSPGTGVEEQYF. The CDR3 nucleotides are TGTGCCTGGAGTTCCCCCGGGACAGGGGTCGAGGAGCAGTACTTC.

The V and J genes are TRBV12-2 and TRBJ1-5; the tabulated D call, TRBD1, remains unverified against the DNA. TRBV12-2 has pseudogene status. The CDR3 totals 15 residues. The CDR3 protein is CASRFTGFNNQPQHF. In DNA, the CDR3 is TGTGCAAGTCGCTTTACAGGGTTCAACAATCAGCCCCAGCATTTT.

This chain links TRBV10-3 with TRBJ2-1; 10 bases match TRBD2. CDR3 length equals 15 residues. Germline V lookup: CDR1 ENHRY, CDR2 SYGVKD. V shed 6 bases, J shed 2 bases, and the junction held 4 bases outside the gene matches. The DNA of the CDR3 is TGTGCCATCAGCGCCGGGACTAGCGCCTACAATGAGCAGTTCTTC. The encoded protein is CAISAGTSAYNEQFF.

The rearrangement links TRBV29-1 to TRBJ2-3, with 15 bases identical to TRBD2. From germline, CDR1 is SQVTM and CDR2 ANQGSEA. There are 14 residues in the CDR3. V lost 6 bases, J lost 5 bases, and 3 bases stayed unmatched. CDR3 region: CSVGLAGGRDTQYF. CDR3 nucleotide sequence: TGCAGCGTCGGACTAGCGGGAGGGCGAGATACGCAGTATTTT.

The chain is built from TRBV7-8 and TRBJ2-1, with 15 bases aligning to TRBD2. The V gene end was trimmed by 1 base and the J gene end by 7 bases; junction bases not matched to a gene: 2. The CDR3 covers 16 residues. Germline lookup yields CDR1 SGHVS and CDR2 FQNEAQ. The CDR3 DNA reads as TGTGCCAGCAGCTTAGGGACTAGCGGGAGGGGTAATGAGCAGTTCTTC. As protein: CASSLGTSGRGNEQFF.

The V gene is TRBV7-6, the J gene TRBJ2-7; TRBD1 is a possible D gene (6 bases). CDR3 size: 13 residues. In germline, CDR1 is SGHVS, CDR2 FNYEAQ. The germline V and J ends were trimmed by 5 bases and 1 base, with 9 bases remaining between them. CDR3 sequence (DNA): TGTGCCAGCAGCCACACAGGGTCCTACGAGCAGTACTTC. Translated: CASSHTGSYEQYF.

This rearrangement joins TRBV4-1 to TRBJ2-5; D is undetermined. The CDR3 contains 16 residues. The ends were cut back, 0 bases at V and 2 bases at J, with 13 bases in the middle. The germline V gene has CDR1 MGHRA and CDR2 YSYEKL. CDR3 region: CASSQEDRSYQETQYF. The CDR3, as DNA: TGCGCCAGCAGCCAAGAAGATAGGAGCTATCAAGAGACCCAGTACTTC.

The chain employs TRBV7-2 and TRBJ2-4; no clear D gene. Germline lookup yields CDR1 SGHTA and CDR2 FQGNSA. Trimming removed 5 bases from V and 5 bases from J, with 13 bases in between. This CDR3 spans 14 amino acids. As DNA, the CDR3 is TGTGCCAGCAGCGATTCTCTTGGGCAAAACATTCAGTACTTC. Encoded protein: CASSDSLGQNIQYF.

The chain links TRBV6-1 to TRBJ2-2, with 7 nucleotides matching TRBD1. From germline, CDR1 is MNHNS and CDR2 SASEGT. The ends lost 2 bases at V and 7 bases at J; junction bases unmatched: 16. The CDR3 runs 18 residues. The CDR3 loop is CASSELPKGATVGGELFF. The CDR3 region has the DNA TGTGCCAGCAGTGAATTGCCTAAGGGGGCAACCGTGGGCGGGGAGCTGTTTTTT.

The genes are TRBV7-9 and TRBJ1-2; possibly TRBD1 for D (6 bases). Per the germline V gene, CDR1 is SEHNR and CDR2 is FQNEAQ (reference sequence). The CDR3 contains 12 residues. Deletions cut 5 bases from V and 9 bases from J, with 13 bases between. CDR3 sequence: CASSRDTSSYTF. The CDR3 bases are TGTGCCAGCAGCCGGGACACTTCGAGCTACACCTTC.

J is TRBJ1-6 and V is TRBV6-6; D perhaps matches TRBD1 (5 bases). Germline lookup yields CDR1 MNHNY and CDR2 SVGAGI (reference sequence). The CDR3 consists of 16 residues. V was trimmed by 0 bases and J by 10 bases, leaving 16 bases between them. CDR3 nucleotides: TGTGCCAGCAGTTACTCCCCCGGCGGGGAGGGGTCACCCCTCCACTTT. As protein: CASSYSPGGEGSPLHF.